The 16 T cell receptor beta chains given below trace back to one sample, sequenced in a study of blood T cell repertoires in COVID-19. The data were produced by immunoSEQ multiplex PCR, yet TCRdb's version contains in-frame clones alone and is incomplete. The sample lists 130,000 to 150,000 clones, 80% to 90% occurring once. Sample: peripheral blood. The source is a young man with COVID-19, enrolled during active disease.

Only a few counts were recorded for this clone. The J gene is TRBJ2-1, the V gene TRBV7-2; D uncertain. From germline, CDR1 is SGHTA and CDR2 FQGNSA. The CDR3 runs 14 residues. Trimming took off 6 bases at V and 0 bases at J, with 9 bases between the two ends. The CDR3 spells CASRQMSSYNEQFF. The DNA for the CDR3 is TGTGCCAGCAGACAGATGAGCTCCTACAATGAGCAGTTCTTC.

V is TRBV4-1 and J is TRBJ2-1; TRBD2 aligns across 10 bases. CDR1 and CDR2 from the germline V gene are MGHRA and YSYEKL. V lost 0 bases to trimming and J lost 8 bases; unmatched junction nucleotides: 7. CDR3 length: 16 amino acids. CDR3 in amino acids: CASSQEASGSFHEQFF. The CDR3 nucleotides are TGCGCCAGCAGCCAAGAGGCTAGCGGGAGTTTCCATGAGCAGTTCTTC.

The chain carries TRBV5-5 and TRBJ2-3; D not certain. The CDR3 runs 14 residues. The V end lost 1 base, the J end lost 2 bases, and 8 bases lay between the germline ends. Germline V CDR1 and CDR2: SGHKS, YYEKEE (reference sequence). The CDR3 coding sequence is TGTGCCAGCAGCTTGAGTCACTTCACAGATACGCAGTATTTT. This codes for CASSLSHFTDTQYF. Based on the CDR3 plus reference TRBV5-5 and TRBJ2-3, the full variable domain is DAGVTQSPTHLIKTRGQQVTLRCSPISGHKSVSWYQQVLGQGPQFIFQYYEKEERGRGNFPDRFSARQFPNYSSELNVNALLLGDSALYLCASSLSHFTDTQYFGPGTRLTVL.

This rearrangement joins TRBV5-5 to TRBJ2-7; D may be TRBD1 (5 bases). Germline assignment: CDR1 SGHKS and CDR2 YYEKEE (reference sequence). The CDR3 is 14 amino acids. Trimming took 0 bases from V and 6 from J, leaving 13 bases between them. CDR3 bases: TGTGCCAGCAGCTTGGGTCGGCAGGGTGGCGAGCAGTACTTC. This gives the protein CASSLGRQGGEQYF.

The J gene is TRBJ2-5, the V gene TRBV19; 13 bases are shared with TRBD2. The CDR3 spans 15 residues. The germline gives CDR1 LNHDA, CDR2 SQIVND (reference sequence). With 5 bases clipped from V and 4 bases from J, the junction kept 4 bases outside the gene matches. CDR3 protein: CASSPGTSGIETQYF. CDR3 nucleotide sequence: TGTGCCAGTAGTCCGGGGACTAGCGGGATAGAGACCCAGTACTTC.

This chain connects TRBV5-6 to TRBJ2-2, with D possibly TRBD1 on 5 matching bases. CDR1 and CDR2 from the germline V gene are SGHDT and YYEEEE. The CDR3 covers 13 residues. V shed 1 base and J shed 6 bases, with 7 bases lying between them. This CDR3 reads CASSLPGPGELFF. The DNA for the CDR3 is TGTGCCAGCAGCTTGCCAGGGCCCGGGGAGCTGTTTTTT. Variable domain in full (rest from reference TRBV5-6 and TRBJ2-2): DAGVTQSPTHLIKTRGQQVTLRCSPKSGHDTVSWYQQALGQGPQFIFQYYEEEERQRGNFPDRFSGHQFPNYSSELNVNALLLGDSALYLCASSLPGPGELFFGEGSRLTVL.

Of note for this clone: The junction departs from germline at one end; a sequencing error may be responsible. V and J are TRBV20-1 and TRBJ2-7; D possibly corresponds to TRBD1 (6 bases). The CDR3 totals 11 residues. CDR1 and CDR2 (germline): DFQATT, SNEGSKA (reference sequence). The CDR3 loop reads CSATPGAGLNF. For the CDR3, the DNA is TGCAGTGCTACCCCAGGGGCCGGGCTGAACTTC.

The chain carries TRBV5-5 and TRBJ2-7; tentatively, D is TRBD2 (5 bases). The V gene's germline CDR1 is SGHKS and CDR2 YYEKEE (reference sequence). Trimming took off 2 bases at V and 0 bases at J, with 12 bases between the two ends. This CDR3 is 15 amino acids long. CDR3 DNA: TGTGCCAGCAGCTTCGAGGGAGTGGGCTCCTACGAGCAGTACTTC. This sequence encodes CASSFEGVGSYEQYF.

Of note for this clone: Sequence at one end of the junction differs from germline and may be a read error. This chain connects TRBV9 to TRBJ2-7, with TRBD2 identical over 7 bases. The V gene's germline CDR1 is SGDLS and CDR2 YYNGEE. The CDR3 loop spans 14 amino acids. The CDR3 reads CASSVGEGGDPKWF. The CDR3 DNA sequence: TGTGCCAGCAGCGTAGGGGAGGGCGGGGACCCAAAATGGTTC.

V gene TRBV28 combines with J gene TRBJ1-2; TRBD1 is a possible D gene (5 bases). V gave up 6 bases and J gave up 1 base, with 9 bases separating them. CDR1 and CDR2 from the germline V gene are MDHEN and SYDVKM. The CDR3 totals 13 residues. The CDR3 sequence: CASRQTDNYGYTF. The CDR3, as DNA: TGTGCCAGCAGACAGACAGATAACTATGGCTACACCTTC.

The genes are TRBV23-1 and TRBJ1-5; tentatively, D is TRBD1 (5 bases). TRBV23-1 is treated as an ORF (open reading frame) with a function not yet certain. Trimming pared 4 bases from V and 13 bases from J, leaving 8 bases between. The CDR3 contains 10 residues. The CDR3 coding sequence is TGCGCCAGCAGTCGAACAGGTCAGCATTTT. This codes for CASSRTGQHF.

V usage is TRBV7-2 and J usage is TRBJ1-5; TRBD1 agrees at 7 bases. Per the germline V gene, CDR1 is SGHTA and CDR2 is FQGNSA. J lost 3 bases, V lost 4 bases, and 6 bases had no gene match. The CDR3 has 15 residues. CDR3 nucleotides: TGTGCCAGCAGCTCTCGGACAGGAAACAATCAGCCCCAGCATTTT. Protein: CASSSRTGNNQPQHF.

The chain has TRBV25-1 and TRBJ2-5; D remains unclear. The V end was cut by 2 bases, the J end by 5 bases, with 6 bases between. CDR1 and CDR2 (germline): MGHDK, SYGVNS. This CDR3 region has 12 residues. CDR3 loop: CASSEPRETQYF. For the CDR3, the DNA is TGTGCCAGCAGTGAACCGAGGGAGACCCAGTACTTC.

The chain carries TRBV28 and TRBJ1-3; D gene unclear. The CDR3 sequence is 15 residues long. CDR1 and CDR2 from the germline V gene are MDHEN and SYDVKM. V was clipped by 1 base and J by 0 bases, with 7 bases between them. CDR3 DNA sequence: TGTGCCAGCAGTTTATCCATGAGCTCTGGAAACACCATATATTTT. Amino acid sequence: CASSLSMSSGNTIYF. The full variable domain, in which reference TRBV28 and TRBJ1-3 provide the parts outside the CDR3, is DVKVTQSSRYLVKRTGEKVFLECVQDMDHENMFWYRQDPGLGLRLIYFSYDVKMKEKGDIPEGYSVSREKKERFSLILESASTNQTSMYLCASSLSMSSGNTIYFGEGSWLTVV.

V is TRBV6-4 and J is TRBJ1-5, with 7 bases that match TRBD1. Per germline, CDR1 MRHNA and CDR2 SNTAGT. With 7 bases clipped from V and 7 bases from J, the junction kept 7 bases outside the gene matches. The CDR3 runs 13 residues. The CDR3 protein is CASTDRRRQPQHF. The CDR3 nucleotides are TGTGCCAGCACGGACAGGCGCCGGCAGCCCCAGCATTTT.

The V and J genes are TRBV2 and TRBJ1-3; TRBD1 might be the D (5 bases). The CDR3 totals 16 residues. Germline V lookup: CDR1 SNHLY, CDR2 FYNNEI. Trimming shortened V by 4 bases and J by 0 bases, and 13 bases separated the two germline ends. In DNA form, the CDR3 reads TGTGCCAGCAGTGGTCCGGGACTCGACTCTGGAAACACCATATATTTT. This codes for CASSGPGLDSGNTIYF. Full variable domain (remainder filled in from reference TRBV2 and TRBJ1-3): EPEVTQTPSHQVTQMGQEVILRCVPISNHLYFYWYRQILGQKVEFLVSFYNNEISEKSEIFDDQFSVERPDGSNFTLKIRSTKLEDSAMYFCASSGPGLDSGNTIYFGEGSWLTVV.